The 15 T cell receptor beta chains in this list originate from one sample, sequenced in a study of cytomegalovirus exposure and HLA in healthy donors. The PCR contained 60 Vbeta and 13 Jbeta primers. Method: immunoSEQ multiplex PCR; TCRdb's copy keeps in-frame clones and lacks some. The sample includes 91,000 or so clones, over 75% seen only once; the top ten take around 5.3%. What was sequenced was PBMCs. The receptors come from a man aged 30 to 45 in good health and CMV-seropositive.

This clone was seen more than once but under ten times. The chain couples TRBV5-4 to TRBJ2-3; D is unclear. The CDR3 is 16 residues long. Germline CDR1 SGHNT, CDR2 YYREEE (reference sequence). The V gene lost 0 bases and the J gene lost 0 bases, with 11 bases spanning the gap. The CDR3 sequence: CASSLGLARSTDTQYF. As DNA, the CDR3 is TGTGCCAGCAGCTTGGGTCTCGCTCGGAGCACAGATACGCAGTATTTT. The variable domain in full, with the rest retrieved from reference TRBV5-4 and TRBJ2-3, is ETGVTQSPTHLIKTRGQQVTLRCSSQSGHNTVSWYQQALGQGPQFIFQYYREEENGRGNFPPRFSGLQFPNYSSELNVNALELDDSALYLCASSLGLARSTDTQYFGPGTRLTVL.

V and J are TRBV2 and TRBJ2-5; 13 nucleotides align to TRBD2. Germline CDR1 reads SNHLY; CDR2 reads FYNNEI. The J segment lost 4 bases and the V segment lost 6 bases, leaving 11 bases of the junction unmatched. CDR3 length: 17 residues. The CDR3 here is CASRELAGGLSGETQYF. The CDR3 DNA sequence: TGTGCCAGCAGGGAACTAGCGGGGGGGCTGTCTGGAGAGACCCAGTACTTC.

V gene TRBV2 combines with J gene TRBJ1-1; D is unresolved. Trimming stripped 6 bases from V and 4 bases from J, with 12 bases between. The CDR3 runs to 13 residues. Germline CDR1 is SNHLY and CDR2 is FYNNEI. The CDR3 DNA sequence: TGTGCCAGCAGGAGTCGGGTTATCACTGAAGCTTTCTTT. Its translation: CASRSRVITEAFF.

V and J are TRBV19 and TRBJ1-1; tentative D call: TRBD1 (5 bases). This CDR3 has 13 amino acids. Germline loops: CDR1 LNHDA, CDR2 SQIVND (reference sequence). Trimming removed 4 bases from V and 8 bases from J, with 14 bases in between. The CDR3, as DNA: TGTGCCAGTAGTACCCGACAGTTTCCCGAAGCTTTCTTT. Residues: CASSTRQFPEAFF.

V is TRBV7-2 and J is TRBJ2-2; 7 nucleotides match TRBD1. With V trimmed by 1 base and J by 5 bases, 1 base remained unmatched. The CDR3 covers 14 residues. Germline V gene data show CDR1 as SGHTA and CDR2 as FQGNSA. CDR3 DNA: TGTGCCAGCAGCTTAGACAGGGGTACCGGGGAGCTGTTTTTT. Protein: CASSLDRGTGELFF.

The count of this clone is one. V usage is TRBV4-1 and J usage is TRBJ2-7; the D gene is possibly TRBD1 (6 bases). V was cut by 4 bases and J by 2 bases, with 18 bases left in between. The length of the CDR3 is 16 residues. The V gene's germline CDR1 is MGHRA and CDR2 YSYEKL. For the CDR3, the DNA is TGCGCCAGCAGCCCCCAAGGGTCAGGGGCGACCTACGAGCAGTACGTC. It yields the protein CASSPQGSGATYEQYV.

The CDR3 DNA is TGTGCCAGCAGCCCGACGTTGGGGGGTTTGAACACTGAAGCTTTCTTT. Its protein is CASSPTLGGLNTEAFF. V and J are TRBV9 and TRBJ1-1, with D maybe TRBD1 (5 bases). Germline loops: CDR1 SGDLS, CDR2 YYNGEE. The ends were cut back, 4 bases at V and 0 bases at J, with 16 bases in the middle. The CDR3 length is 16 residues.

The genes are TRBV30 and TRBJ1-4; 10 nucleotides align to TRBD1. The CDR3 length is 14 residues. Per the germline V gene, CDR1 is GTSNPN and CDR2 is SVGIG (reference sequence). Trimming removed 1 base from V and 8 bases from J; junction bases left unmatched: 4. The DNA of the CDR3 is TGTGCCTGGAGTGATGGGACAGGGGCCGAAAAACTGTTTTTT. This codes for CAWSDGTGAEKLFF.

This chain connects TRBV29-1 to TRBJ1-2, with D unresolved. This CDR3 contains 12 residues. Germline V gene sequence: CDR1 SQVTM, CDR2 ANQGSEA. Trimming cost V 6 bases and J 6 bases, with 14 bases left between them. The DNA of the CDR3 is TGCAGCGTGGGTGGTGAGGGCGATGGCTACACCTTC. Amino acid sequence: CSVGGEGDGYTF.

CDR3 DNA sequence: TGTGCCAGCAGCTGGCTCGAGACAGGGGGCGAATTTTCCCCGTACGAGCAGTACGTC. It is translated as CASSWLETGGEFSPYEQYV. The chain couples TRBV9 to TRBJ2-7, with 10 bases that match TRBD1. The CDR3 loop spans 19 amino acids. V lost 4 bases to trimming and J lost 4 bases; unmatched junction nucleotides: 20. CDR1 and CDR2 from the germline V gene are SGDLS and YYNGEE.

The chain combines TRBV28 with TRBJ2-3; 9 positions match TRBD2. The germline V gene has CDR1 MDHEN and CDR2 SYDVKM. V was clipped by 2 bases and J by 8 bases; unmatched bases: 17. The CDR3 contains 18 residues. CDR3 sequence reads: CASSLIPLAGRHPGTQYF. The CDR3, as DNA: TGTGCCAGCAGTTTAATACCTCTAGCGGGGAGGCACCCGGGTACGCAGTATTTT.

The rearrangement uses TRBV2 and TRBJ1-1; possible D gene TRBD1, 6 bases. The CDR3 consists of 13 residues. V gave up 7 bases and J gave up 6 bases, with 15 bases separating them. Germline CDR1 is SNHLY and CDR2 is FYNNEI. The CDR3 is CASNLKGGSEAFF. The CDR3 DNA reads as TGTGCCAGCAACTTAAAAGGGGGATCTGAAGCTTTCTTT.

This chain links TRBV30 with TRBJ1-1; D gene uncertain. This CDR3 is 13 amino acids long. Deletions cut 8 bases from V and 6 bases from J, with 19 bases between. CDR1 is GTSNPN, CDR2 SVGIG, per germline (reference sequence). This chain's CDR3 is CALSGYTGAEAFF. CDR3 in DNA: TGTGCCCTCTCAGGTTATACCGGTGCTGAAGCTTTCTTT.

V and J are TRBV29-1 and TRBJ2-7, with D perhaps matching TRBD1 (6 bases). V lost 5 bases to trimming and J lost 3 bases, with 14 bases between them. The germline gives CDR1 SQVTM, CDR2 ANQGSEA. The CDR3 consists of 13 residues. The CDR3 spells CSVIRTDNYEQYF. CDR3 coding DNA: TGCAGCGTTATACGGACAGATAACTACGAGCAGTACTTC.

J is TRBJ1-6 and V is TRBV2; D gene unclear. V was clipped by 3 bases and J by 13 bases, with 13 bases between them. CDR3 size: 13 residues. Germline CDR1 and CDR2: SNHLY and FYNNEI. CDR3 region: CASSEAAVSPLHF. For the CDR3, the DNA is TGTGCCAGCAGTGAGGCCGCCGTATCCCCCCTCCACTTT.